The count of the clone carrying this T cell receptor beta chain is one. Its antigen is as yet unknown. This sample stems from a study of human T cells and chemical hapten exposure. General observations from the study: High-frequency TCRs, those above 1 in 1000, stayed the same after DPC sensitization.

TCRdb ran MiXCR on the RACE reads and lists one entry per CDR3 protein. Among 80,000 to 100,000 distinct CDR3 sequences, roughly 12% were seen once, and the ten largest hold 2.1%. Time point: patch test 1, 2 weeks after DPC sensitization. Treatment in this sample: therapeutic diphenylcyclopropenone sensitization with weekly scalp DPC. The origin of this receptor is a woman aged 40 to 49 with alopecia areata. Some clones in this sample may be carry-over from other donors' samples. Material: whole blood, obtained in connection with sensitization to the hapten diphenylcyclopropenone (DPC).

CDR3 in DNA: TGTGCCAGCAGTTACTCGACGGGCACAGATACGCAGTATTTT. It translates to CASSYSTGTDTQYF. The chain links TRBV6-5 to TRBJ2-3; D is undetermined. The CDR3 sequence is 14 residues long. Germline CDR1 reads MNHEY; CDR2 reads SVGAGI. The germline V and J ends were trimmed by 0 bases and 1 base, with 5 bases remaining between them.